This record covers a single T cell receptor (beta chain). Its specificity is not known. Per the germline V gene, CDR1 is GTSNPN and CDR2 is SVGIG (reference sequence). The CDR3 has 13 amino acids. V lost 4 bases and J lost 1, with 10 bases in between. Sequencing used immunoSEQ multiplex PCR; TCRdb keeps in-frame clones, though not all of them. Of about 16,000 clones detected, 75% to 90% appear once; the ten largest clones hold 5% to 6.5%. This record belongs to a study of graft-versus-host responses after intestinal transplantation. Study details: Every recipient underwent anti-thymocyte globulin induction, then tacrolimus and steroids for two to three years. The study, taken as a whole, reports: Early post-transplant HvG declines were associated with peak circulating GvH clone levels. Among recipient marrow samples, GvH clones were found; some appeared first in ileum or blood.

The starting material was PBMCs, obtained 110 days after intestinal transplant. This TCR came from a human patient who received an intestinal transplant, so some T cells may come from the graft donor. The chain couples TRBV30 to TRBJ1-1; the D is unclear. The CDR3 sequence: CAWNPVGNTEAFF. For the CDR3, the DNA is TGTGCCTGGAACCCAGTGGGGAACACTGAAGCTTTCTTT.